A single sample is the source of the 13 T cell receptor beta chains below, sequenced in a study of blood T cell repertoires in COVID-19. The repertoire was sequenced with immunoSEQ multiplex PCR; TCRdb's copy has only in-frame clones and lacks some. The table has around 310,000 clones, almost 90% seen once; the top ten hold under 1.1%. Material for sequencing was peripheral blood. Receptors were obtained from a woman aged 40 to 50 with COVID-19, enrolled during active disease.

The chain is built from TRBV7-9 and TRBJ1-4; D is unclear. This CDR3 has 12 amino acids. Germline assignment: CDR1 SEHNR and CDR2 FQNEAQ (reference sequence). V was shortened by 2 bases and J by 8 bases, with 6 bases between the two germline ends. CDR3 sequence (DNA): TGTGCCAGCAGCTTAAGTGAGGAAAAACTGTTTTTT. Encoded protein: CASSLSEEKLFF.

The CDR3 region is CASSDILFYGYTF. CDR3 sequence (DNA): TGTGCCAGCAGTGACATACTGTTCTATGGCTACACCTTC. V gene TRBV6-4 combines with J gene TRBJ1-2; D remains ambiguous. CDR1 is MRHNA and CDR2 is SNTAGT in the germline V gene. Trimming cost V 2 bases and J 4 bases, with 8 bases left between them. The CDR3 has 13 residues.

The chain recombines TRBV24-1 with TRBJ2-2; D ambiguous. CDR1 and CDR2 (germline): KGHDR, SFDVKD. The length of the CDR3 is 12 residues. Trimming pared 6 bases from V and 6 bases from J, leaving 7 bases between. The CDR3 sequence is CATSSRPGELFF. In nucleotides, the CDR3 is TGTGCCACCAGTTCGCGTCCCGGGGAGCTGTTTTTT.

The chain carries TRBV6-6 and TRBJ2-7; the D gene is possibly TRBD2 (5 bases). The germline V gene has CDR1 MNHNY and CDR2 SVGAGI (reference sequence). V was pared by 7 bases and J by 1 base, with 11 bases between. The CDR3 covers 13 residues. The CDR3 nucleotides are TGTGCCAGCACACGGACGGGATCCTACGAGCAGTACTTC. It codes for CASTRTGSYEQYF.

This clone was counted only a few times. Other DNA sequences of this sample code for an identical CDR3. V is TRBV18 and J is TRBJ1-1; no firm D call. The CDR3 totals 13 residues. V gave up 3 bases and J gave up 1 base, with 6 bases separating them. Germline V gene lookup returns CDR1 KGHSH and CDR2 LQKENI. The CDR3 protein is CASSPAGNTEAFF. The CDR3 DNA reads TGTGCCAGCTCACCCGCAGGGAACACTGAAGCTTTCTTT.

Concerning this clone: The same CDR3 also results from other DNA sequences found in this sample. Here the CDR3 DNA reads TGTGCCAGCTCACCACCCGGCCAAGAGACCCAGTACTTC. Translating gives CASSPPGQETQYF. The chain joins TRBV18 to TRBJ2-5; D gene uncertain. This CDR3 spans 13 amino acids. V was shortened by 0 bases and J by 1 base, with 3 bases between the two germline ends. Germline V lookup: CDR1 KGHSH, CDR2 LQKENI.

The gene calls are TRBV10-3 and TRBJ2-5, with 12 bases that match TRBD1. The germline CDR1 and CDR2 sequences are ENHRY and SYGVKD. Trimming removed 6 bases from V and 5 bases from J; junction bases left unmatched: 4. This CDR3 region has 14 residues. CDR3 region: CAISRDRGRETQYF. CDR3 nucleotides: TGTGCCATCAGCCGGGACAGGGGGCGTGAGACCCAGTACTTC.

This chain connects TRBV14 to TRBJ1-6; no definite D call. Germline loops: CDR1 SGHDN, CDR2 FVKESK. The CDR3 loop spans 14 amino acids. V was trimmed by 1 base and J by 8 bases, leaving 9 bases between them. CDR3 protein: CASSQGGLDSPLHF. Here the CDR3 DNA reads TGTGCCAGCAGCCAAGGAGGGCTGGATTCACCCCTCCACTTT.

The chain recombines TRBV2 with TRBJ1-5; D uncertain. V dropped 4 bases and J dropped 0 bases, with 16 bases sitting between them. CDR1 and CDR2 from the germline V gene are SNHLY and FYNNEI. The length of the CDR3 is 17 residues. CDR3: CASSVLMVTISNQPQHF. CDR3 in DNA: TGTGCCAGCAGTGTGCTAATGGTGACTATTAGCAATCAGCCCCAGCATTTT.

This chain joins TRBV3-1 (or the pseudogene TRBV3-2) and TRBJ2-7, with 7 positions matching TRBD2. The germline V gene encodes CDR1 LGHDT and CDR2 YNNKEL (reference sequence). The CDR3 is made up of 15 amino acids. The V and J ends lost 0 bases and 3 bases, in that order; junction bases with no gene match: 5. CDR3: CASSQDSSGVYEQYF. CDR3 DNA: TGTGCCAGCAGCCAAGATTCTAGCGGAGTCTACGAGCAGTACTTC.

The chain joins TRBV29-1 to TRBJ1-4; 9 nucleotides line up with TRBD1. Germline V gene lookup returns CDR1 SQVTM and CDR2 ANQGSEA. The junction had 4 bases not matched to a gene; V was cut back by 6 bases and J by 8 bases. This CDR3 spans 12 amino acids. The CDR3 DNA follows: TGCAGCGTGGGACAGGGCCCCGAAAAACTGTTTTTT. This sequence encodes CSVGQGPEKLFF. The full variable domain, its missing parts supplied by reference TRBV29-1 and TRBJ1-4, is SAVISQKPSRDICQRGTSLTIQCQVDSQVTMMFWYRQQPGQSLTLIATANQGSEATYESGFVIDKFPISRPNLTFSTLTVSNMSPEDSSIYLCSVGQGPEKLFFGSGTQLSVL.

The chain carries TRBV6-5 and TRBJ2-3; maybe TRBD2 (6 bases). V was clipped by 8 bases and J by 3 bases, with 15 bases between them. Germline CDR1 MNHEY, CDR2 SVGAGI. The CDR3 is made up of 14 amino acids. The chain's CDR3 is CASRPPRGTDTQYF. CDR3 DNA: TGTGCCAGCCGGCCACCGCGGGGAACAGATACGCAGTATTTT.

CDR3 amino acids: CASSPAGGDTQYF. CDR3 nucleotides: TGTGCCAGCTCACCAGCCGGGGGAGATACGCAGTATTTT. This chain uses TRBV18 with TRBJ2-3, with D perhaps matching TRBD2 (6 bases). The germline V and J ends were trimmed by 2 bases and 5 bases, with 8 bases remaining between them. Germline V CDR1 and CDR2: KGHSH, LQKENI. The CDR3 contains 13 residues.